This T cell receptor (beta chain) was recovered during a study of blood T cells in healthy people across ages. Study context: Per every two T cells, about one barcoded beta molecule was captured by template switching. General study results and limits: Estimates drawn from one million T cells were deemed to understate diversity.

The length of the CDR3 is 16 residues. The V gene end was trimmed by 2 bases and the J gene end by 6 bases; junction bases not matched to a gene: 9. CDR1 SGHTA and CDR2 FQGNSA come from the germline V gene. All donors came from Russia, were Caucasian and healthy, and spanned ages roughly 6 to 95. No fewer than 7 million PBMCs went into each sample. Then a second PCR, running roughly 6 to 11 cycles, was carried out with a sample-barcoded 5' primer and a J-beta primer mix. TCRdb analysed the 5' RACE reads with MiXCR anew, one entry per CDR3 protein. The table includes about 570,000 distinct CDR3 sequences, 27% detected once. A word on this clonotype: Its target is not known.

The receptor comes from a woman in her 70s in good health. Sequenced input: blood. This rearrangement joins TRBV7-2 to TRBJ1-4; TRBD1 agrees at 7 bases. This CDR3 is CASSLNEGAGDEKLFF. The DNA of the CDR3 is TGTGCCAGCAGCTTAAACGAGGGGGCAGGCGATGAAAAACTGTTTTTT.